The sequence of this T cell receptor beta chain was determined in a study of T-cell reconstitution after alpha-beta-depleted transplantation in children. This clonotype occurred once. The antigen is undetermined. Study observations and caveats: T-cell counts and diversity at one year post-transplant came mainly from newly produced T cells. Day-60 TCRbeta diversity that was high in some patients was derived from surviving recipient T cells and thymic progenitors. Several hundred rapidly expanded clones from non-depleted graft cells reportedly supplied alpha-beta T cells about two months post-transplant.

As it was prepared, the TCRbeta library received unique molecular identifiers. TCRdb re-called the PCR reads with MiXCR, one entry per CDR3 protein. This sample has 580,000 or so distinct CDR3 sequences, with 20% to 25% found just once. Trimming removed 6 bases from V and 1 base from J, with 13 bases in between. CDR1 DFQATT and CDR2 SNEGSKA come from the germline V gene (reference sequence). The CDR3 extends over 14 amino acids. The sequences come from PBMCs, mostly from graft donor cells, collected 360 days after TCRalphabeta/CD19-depleted stem cell transplant. The TCR originated in a boy younger than two who had a stem cell transplant for acute myeloid leukemia, so the T cells may come from the graft donor. This chain links TRBV20-1 with TRBJ2-4, with D perhaps TRBD2 (5 bases). Here the CDR3 reads CSATKREAKNIQYF. CDR3 DNA: TGCAGTGCGACCAAAAGGGAGGCCAAAAACATTCAGTACTTC.